This T cell receptor (beta chain) derives from a study of CD8+ T cells in alopecia areata. Study-wide results and caveats: For patients receiving tofacitinib, scalp clonality and expanded CD8+ clones among the top 100 significantly decreased.

Extracted RNA was reverse transcribed, and the resulting cDNA served as sequencing template. The method was immunoSEQ multiplex PCR; TCRdb's version includes in-frame clones alone and lacks a portion of them. This sample has approximately 280,000 clones, with roughly 50% found just once. Regarding this clone: Its antigen remains unidentified.

Germline V lookup: CDR1 SGHDT, CDR2 YYEEEE. Trimming removed 4 bases from V and 1 base from J; junction bases left unmatched: 5. The CDR3 length is 15 residues. Indicated treatment: oral pan-JAK inhibitor, 5-10 mg twice daily. Sorting of PBMCs yielded the CD4+ and CD8+ T cells. J is TRBJ2-3 and V is TRBV5-6, with 8 nucleotides matching TRBD2. The sequencing here drew on CD4+ T cells sorted from blood, taken at week 24, from a patient treated with tofacitinib. This clonotype originated in a human donor with alopecia areata. The CDR3 region has the DNA TGTGCCAGCAGCACTGCTAGCGGGCGCACAGATACGCAGTATTTT. As protein: CASSTASGRTDTQYF.